This T cell receptor (beta chain) is drawn from a study of blood T cell repertoires in COVID-19. The CDR3 runs 15 residues. In germline, CDR1 is KGHDR, CDR2 SFDVKD. Trimming took off 3 bases at V and 0 bases at J, with 10 bases between the two ends. Sequenced by immunoSEQ multiplex PCR; TCRdb stores in-frame clones only, minus some. The data contain around 130,000 clones, 85% to 90% of them singletons. This clonotype originated in a woman aged 45-65 years with acute or convalescent COVID-19. Sequenced input: peripheral blood. V usage is TRBV24-1 and J usage is TRBJ2-5; possible D gene TRBD1, 5 bases. Written as DNA, the CDR3 is TGTGCCACCAGTGATGTACAGGATAACCAAGAGACCCAGTACTTC. It specifies CATSDVQDNQETQYF.